These 32 T cell receptor beta chains originate from one sample sequenced in a study of T-cell memory formation after mild COVID-19 (dated by TCRdb to about 2021). Libraries were prepared through 5' RACE. The instrument was an Illumina NovaSeq 6000. Through fastp at Q25 and MiXCR, TCRdb rebuilt clones from the public reads, retaining in-frame beta chains. Each entry merges the rows of one CDR3 protein and shows their most common DNA and genes. In all, the sample holds approximately 210,000 distinct CDR3 sequences, and about 16% of those were seen once. Roughly 2.3% of the sample rests with the top ten. Sequencing used PBMCs or a T cell subset sorted from them (not recorded which). Source of these receptors: an adult woman who had mild COVID-19 (a few samples of this study predate the infection). The sample titles of this study are shuffled in the database, so cell type and time point are left out; the donor was told from shared clones.

The sample holds a few counts of this clonotype. The chain has TRBV20-1 and TRBJ1-5, with unresolved D. This CDR3 region has 12 residues. V was cut by 4 bases and J by 4 bases, with 8 bases left in between. Germline CDR1 is DFQATT and CDR2 is SNEGSKA (reference sequence). CDR3 region: CSAKVGNQPQHF. CDR3 nucleotides: TGCAGTGCTAAAGTGGGAAATCAGCCCCAGCATTTT.

A few counts support this clonotype. The V and J genes are TRBV12-3 or TRBV12-4 and TRBJ1-6, with D maybe TRBD1 (5 bases). V was trimmed by 3 bases and J by 3 bases, leaving 12 bases between them. CDR3 length: 16 residues. CDR3 in amino acids: CASSFRSGGYNSPLHF. CDR3 coding DNA: TGTGCCAGCAGTTTTCGTTCGGGGGGCTATAATTCACCCCTCCACTTT.

This chain joins TRBV2 and TRBJ2-7, with unresolved D. Trimming removed 8 bases at V and 4 bases at J, with 18 bases between. CDR3 length: 14 residues. CDR1 and CDR2 from the germline V gene are SNHLY and FYNNEI. The CDR3 reads CASYERSYSYEQYF. The CDR3 region has the DNA TGTGCCAGCTACGAGAGGTCTTATTCTTACGAGCAGTACTTC.

The chain uses TRBV6-6 and TRBJ2-4; D is unclear. This CDR3 is 16 amino acids long. The germline V and J ends were trimmed by 3 bases and 1 base, with 13 bases remaining between them. Looked up from germline, CDR1 is MNHNY and CDR2 is SVGAGI (reference sequence). In nucleotides, the CDR3 is TGTGCCAGCAGTTATGGCGCCAACGGGGCCAAAAACATTCAGTACTTC. Its translation is CASSYGANGAKNIQYF.

This clonotype was recorded a few times. This chain joins TRBV2 and TRBJ2-3; 8 bases agree with TRBD1. Germline V gene sequence: CDR1 SNHLY, CDR2 FYNNEI. The CDR3 has 15 amino acids. With V trimmed by 5 bases and J by 6 bases, 10 bases remained unmatched. In DNA, the CDR3 is TGTGCCAGCAGTCGGGAACAGGGGGTCGGGGATACGCAGTATTTT. Protein: CASSREQGVGDTQYF.

This clonotype was picked up many times. The chain has TRBV5-5 and TRBJ2-1; 15 bases align to TRBD2. The germline V gene encodes CDR1 SGHKS and CDR2 YYEKEE (reference sequence). This CDR3 has 17 residues. V was clipped by 4 bases and J by 3 bases; unmatched bases: 5. The CDR3 DNA reads as TGTGCCAGCAGCCTGGAGGGACTAGCGGGGGGCTACAATGAGCAGTTCTTC. It is translated as CASSLEGLAGGYNEQFF.

The sample holds a few counts of this clonotype. The V call is TRBV29-1, the J call TRBJ2-5, with no clear D. CDR1 SQVTM and CDR2 ANQGSEA come from the germline V gene. V was clipped by 0 bases and J by 3 bases, with 8 bases between them. The CDR3 has 13 amino acids. CDR3 region: CSVEDLLKETQYF. The CDR3 DNA reads as TGCAGCGTTGAAGATCTCTTGAAAGAGACCCAGTACTTC.

The V and J genes are TRBV20-1 and TRBJ1-4; the match to TRBD1 covers 7 bases. After removal of 2 bases from V and 4 bases from J, the junction contained 10 bases not matched to a gene. This CDR3 spans 16 amino acids. Germline CDR1 DFQATT, CDR2 SNEGSKA (reference sequence). This chain's CDR3 is CSARSGSGGYNEKLFF. The CDR3 DNA sequence: TGCAGTGCTAGAAGTGGGTCAGGGGGATATAATGAAAAACTGTTTTTT.

This clonotype was counted only a few times. V is TRBV9 and J is TRBJ2-3; 10 bases are a match to TRBD2. The CDR3 is 17 amino acids. The germline V gene encodes CDR1 SGDLS and CDR2 YYNGEE. The junction had 12 bases not matched to a gene; V was cut back by 4 bases and J by 4 bases. Written as DNA, the CDR3 is TGTGCCAGCAGCTCCCGGGGTCGAGCGGGGGGGCCAGATACGCAGTATTTT. Its translation: CASSSRGRAGGPDTQYF.

The sample holds a few counts of this clonotype. The J gene is TRBJ1-5, the V gene TRBV20-1; 8 bases fit TRBD1. Germline V lookup: CDR1 DFQATT, CDR2 SNEGSKA (reference sequence). Trimming at V came to 6 bases and at J to 0 bases, leaving 10 bases not matched to a gene. The CDR3 sequence is 16 residues long. The CDR3 DNA reads TGCAGTGCCCTTCCAGGGGGCACTTATAGCAATCAGCCCCAGCATTTT. Translated: CSALPGGTYSNQPQHF.

V and J are TRBV5-6 and TRBJ2-7, with D possibly called TRBD1 or TRBD2 (5 bases each). This CDR3 region has 14 residues. CDR1 SGHDT and CDR2 YYEEEE come from the germline V gene. V was pared by 2 bases and J by 11 bases, with 20 bases between. CDR3 in DNA: TGTGCCAGCAGCTTTCCGGACCGGGACGCCGGGGAGTACTTC. Amino acids: CASSFPDRDAGEYF.

The chain couples TRBV7-2 to TRBJ2-3, with D perhaps matching TRBD1 (5 bases). CDR3 length: 12 amino acids. Germline CDR1 and CDR2: SGHTA and FQGNSA. The V and J ends lost 5 bases and 4 bases respectively, with 7 bases between them. The CDR3 loop reads CASSPGPDTQYF. In DNA form, the CDR3 reads TGTGCCAGCAGCCCAGGGCCAGATACGCAGTATTTT.

The table lists this clonotype with a few counts. V is TRBV7-2 and J is TRBJ2-1; TRBD1 or TRBD2 may be the D gene (5 bases each). The CDR3 totals 13 residues. V shed 3 bases and J shed 2 bases, with 5 bases lying between them. CDR1 is SGHTA and CDR2 is FQGNSA in the germline V gene. This CDR3 reads CASSLGAYNEQFF. CDR3 DNA sequence: TGTGCCAGCAGCTTGGGGGCCTACAATGAGCAGTTCTTC.

This clonotype appeared many times. The rearrangement uses TRBV7-9 and TRBJ2-7; the D gene could be TRBD1 or TRBD2 (5 bases each). The CDR3 spans 13 residues. Germline lookup yields CDR1 SEHNR and CDR2 FQNEAQ (reference sequence). V gave up 1 base and J gave up 6 bases, with 10 bases separating them. The CDR3 region has the DNA TGTGCCAGCAGCTTAGAGCGAGGGACCGAGCAGTACTTC. Its translation: CASSLERGTEQYF.

This clonotype was found a few times. The genes are TRBV2 and TRBJ2-1, with 9 bases that match TRBD1. After removal of 6 bases from V and 4 bases from J, the junction contained 4 bases not matched to a gene. This CDR3 comprises 14 residues. CDR1 and CDR2 (germline): SNHLY, FYNNEI. CDR3 bases: TGTGCCAGCAGGTTGGACAGGGGTTACAATGAGCAGTTCTTC. Its protein product is CASRLDRGYNEQFF.

The table lists this clonotype with a few counts. The genes are TRBV29-1 and TRBJ2-5, with 10 bases identical to TRBD1. CDR3 size: 13 residues. CDR1 and CDR2 (germline): SQVTM, ANQGSEA. The V gene end was trimmed by 7 bases and the J gene end by 4 bases; junction bases not matched to a gene: 6. CDR3 protein: CSADRGRRETQYF. In nucleotides, the CDR3 is TGCAGCGCCGACAGGGGGCGGCGAGAGACCCAGTACTTC.

This clonotype was counted a few times. The rearrangement uses TRBV12-3 or TRBV12-4 and TRBJ1-3; no clear D. V lost 6 bases and J lost 3, with 12 bases in between. The CDR3 runs to 14 residues. The DNA for the CDR3 is TGTGCCAGCAGGGTAGGGCAGCGTGGAAACACCATATATTTT. Its translation: CASRVGQRGNTIYF.

Relative to its sample, this clonotype is medium-sized (0.01 to 0.1%). The chain couples TRBV5-6 to TRBJ2-6; 7 bases agree with TRBD1. The CDR3 has 17 residues. CDR1 SGHDT and CDR2 YYEEEE come from the germline V gene. Trimming removed 2 bases from V and 0 bases from J; junction bases left unmatched: 5. DNA of the CDR3: TGTGCCAGCAGCTTCGGGACAGAAGTCTCTGGGGCCAACGTCCTGACTTTC. Encoded protein: CASSFGTEVSGANVLTF.

V is TRBV4-1 and J is TRBJ2-1; TRBD1 is a possible D gene (5 bases). Per germline, CDR1 MGHRA and CDR2 YSYEKL. The V gene lost 4 bases and the J gene lost 3 bases, with 16 bases spanning the gap. The CDR3 totals 16 residues. The CDR3 coding sequence is TGCGCCAGCAGCCGGCGGACAAGCCTAATCTACAATGAGCAGTTCTTC. The encoded protein is CASSRRTSLIYNEQFF.

V is TRBV10-2 and J is TRBJ2-5; the match to TRBD2 covers 7 bases. This CDR3 comprises 16 residues. Germline lookup yields CDR1 WSHSY and CDR2 SAAADI. With 8 bases clipped from V and 3 bases from J, the junction kept 15 bases outside the gene matches. CDR3 sequence (DNA): TGCGCCAGCTTGAACGGGAGGCCCAACACCAAAGAGACCCAGTACTTC. It is translated as CASLNGRPNTKETQYF.

This clonotype was detected a few times. The rearrangement links TRBV7-3 to TRBJ2-5; tentatively, D is TRBD2 (5 bases). Trimming cost V 4 bases and J 14 bases, with 14 bases left between them. This CDR3 region has 11 residues. The germline gives CDR1 SGHTA, CDR2 FQGTGA. DNA of the CDR3: TGTGCCAGCAGCTCGTCCGGGATGTTATACTTC. It is translated as CASSSSGMLYF.

On this clonotype: Relative to the germline gene, one junction end is altered; a read error may explain this. This chain connects TRBV7-9 to TRBJ1-2, with D perhaps TRBD1 (6 bases). This CDR3 contains 14 residues. Germline V gene sequence: CDR1 SEHNR, CDR2 FQNEAQ (reference sequence). In DNA, the CDR3 is TGTGCCAGCAGTTTAGCACAGGGCATTTATGGCTACACCTTC. This sequence encodes CASSLAQGIYGYTF. Combining the CDR3 with reference TRBV7-9 and TRBJ1-2 gives the whole variable domain DTGVSQNPRHKITKRGQNVTFRCDPISEHNRLYWYRQTLGQGPEFLTYFQNEAQLEKSRLLSDRFSAERPKGSFSTLEIQRTEQGDSAMYLCASSLAQGIYGYTFGSGTRLTVV.

The chain links TRBV15 to TRBJ1-6; D uncertain. The CDR3 is 15 amino acids. CDR1 LNHNV and CDR2 YYDKDF come from the germline V gene (reference sequence). V shed 0 bases and J shed 5 bases, with 8 bases lying between them. DNA for the CDR3: TGTGCCACCAGCAGAGATAAGTGGGATAATTCACCCCTCCACTTT. Translating it yields CATSRDKWDNSPLHF.

Ten or more counts support this clonotype. This sequence joins TRBV3-1 and TRBJ2-1; D may be TRBD2 (6 bases). CDR3 size: 12 residues. Trimming pared 3 bases from V and 10 bases from J, leaving 10 bases between. CDR1 and CDR2 (germline): LGHDT, YNNKEL (reference sequence). The CDR3 DNA follows: TGTGCCAGCAGCCATTGGGGGAGGGAGCAGTTCTTC. It specifies CASSHWGREQFF.

This chain uses TRBV29-1 with TRBJ2-7, with TRBD2 matching over 8 bases. This CDR3 spans 15 amino acids. J lost 2 bases, V lost 1 base, and 7 bases had no gene match. Germline CDR1 reads SQVTM; CDR2 reads ANQGSEA. In DNA form, the CDR3 reads TGCAGCGTTGAAGCTCGGCGGGGGGCGGCCTACGAGCAGTACTTC. Protein: CSVEARRGAAYEQYF.

This sequence joins TRBV12-3 or TRBV12-4 and TRBJ1-3, with 8 nucleotides matching TRBD1. With 5 bases clipped from V and 0 bases from J, the junction kept 3 bases outside the gene matches. CDR3 size: 15 residues. This chain's CDR3 is CASSRQGISGNTIYF. The CDR3, as DNA: TGTGCCAGCAGTCGACAGGGGATCTCTGGAAACACCATATATTTT.

This clonotype has more than one count but fewer than ten. The chain links TRBV29-1 to TRBJ1-4, with 7 bases identical to TRBD1. The CDR3 extends over 15 amino acids. J gave up 7 bases and V 6 bases, and 14 bases lay outside the gene matches. Looked up from germline, CDR1 is SQVTM and CDR2 is ANQGSEA. CDR3 nucleotide sequence: TGCAGCGTGGAAACCCATGGAGGGGGCGTTGAAAAACTGTTTTTT. Translation gives CSVETHGGGVEKLFF.

The chain couples TRBV12-3 or TRBV12-4 to TRBJ1-5; the D gene is possibly TRBD1 (5 bases). This CDR3 has 15 residues. The ends were cut back, 4 bases at V and 1 base at J, with 11 bases in the middle. Written as DNA, the CDR3 is TGTGCCAGCAGTTCTTCAGGGTTGAGCAATCAGCCCCAGCATTTT. It is translated as CASSSSGLSNQPQHF.

V gene TRBV7-9 combines with J gene TRBJ2-5, with 7 positions matching TRBD1. Germline CDR1 and CDR2: SEHNR and FQNEAQ (reference sequence). V was pared by 5 bases and J by 4 bases, with 7 bases of the junction left unmatched. The CDR3 spans 14 residues. The CDR3 sequence is CASSRGGGRETQYF. The CDR3 coding sequence is TGTGCCAGCAGCAGAGGGGGCGGCAGAGAGACCCAGTACTTC.

The chain couples TRBV18 to TRBJ1-1, with 7 bases lining up with TRBD1. The germline V gene has CDR1 KGHSH and CDR2 LQKENI. With V trimmed by 3 bases and J by 3 bases, 7 bases remained unmatched. The CDR3 is 15 amino acids. The CDR3 protein is CASSPRAGGDTEAFF. DNA for the CDR3: TGTGCCAGCTCACCGCGGGCAGGGGGAGACACTGAAGCTTTCTTT. Looking up the rest from reference TRBV18 and TRBJ1-1 gives the full variable domain: NAGVMQNPRHLVRRRGQEARLRCSPMKGHSHVYWYRQLPEEGLKFMVYLQKENIIDESGMPKERFSAEFPKEGPSILRIQQVVRGDSAAYFCASSPRAGGDTEAFFGQGTRLTVV.

V and J are TRBV24-1 and TRBJ2-5; 11 bases are a match to TRBD1. Germline CDR1 and CDR2: KGHDR and SFDVKD. J gave up 5 bases and V 7 bases, and 8 bases lay outside the gene matches. The CDR3 is made up of 15 amino acids. CDR3 region: CATSRRGTGGETQYF. CDR3 in DNA: TGTGCCACCAGCCGCCGTGGGACAGGGGGGGAGACCCAGTACTTC.

The table lists this clonotype with a few counts. The V and J genes are TRBV2 and TRBJ2-7; D may be TRBD1 (5 bases). The germline CDR1 and CDR2 sequences are SNHLY and FYNNEI. The V gene lost 6 bases and the J gene lost 1 base, with 7 bases spanning the gap. The CDR3 runs 12 residues. The CDR3 nucleotides read TGTGCCAGCAGACAGGTTTCCTACGAGCAGTACTTC. It is translated as CASRQVSYEQYF.